The 12 T cell receptor beta chains given below trace back to one sample, sequenced in a study of CD8 T cells in Susac syndrome. Random hexamers were used to reverse transcribe 0.5 to 1 ug of RNA. In TCRdb, the immunoSEQ multiplex PCR reads were re-called with MiXCR into one record per CDR3 protein. The sample comprises over 350,000 distinct CDR3 sequences, approximately 85% of which are singletons, and approximately 0.12% rests with the top ten. Sequencing was performed on CD8+ T cells from PBMCs. These TCRs come from a human donor with multiple sclerosis.

Notes on this clonotype: One end of the junction fails to match germline, which may point to a read error. The chain has TRBV12-3 or TRBV12-4 and TRBJ2-7; D is possibly TRBD1 (6 bases). The CDR3 has 12 residues. The CDR3 DNA sequence: TGTGCCAGCAGCCCAGGGGTCTACGAGCTGTACTTC. This translates into CASSPGVYELYF.

V gene TRBV5-1 combines with J gene TRBJ2-7; D gene ambiguous. Germline CDR1 reads SGHRS; CDR2 reads YFSETQ. The CDR3 runs 15 residues. The V end was cut by 1 base, the J end by 3 bases, with 14 bases between. CDR3 loop: CASSLYASSGYEQYF. The DNA of the CDR3 is TGCGCCAGCAGCTTGTACGCCTCGTCAGGCTACGAGCAGTACTTC. Full variable domain (rest looked up from reference TRBV5-1 and TRBJ2-7): KAGVTQTPRYLIKTRGQQVTLSCSPISGHRSVSWYQQTPGQGLQFLFEYFSETQRNKGNFPGRFSGRQFSNSRSEMNVSTLELGDSALYLCASSLYASSGYEQYFGPGTRLTVT.

The CDR3 coding sequence is TGTGCCAGCAGTGAATTCGACCTTAGTGAAGCTTTCTTT. Translating gives CASSEFDLSEAFF. The chain employs TRBV6-1 and TRBJ1-1; no firm D call. From germline, CDR1 is MNHNS and CDR2 SASEGT. Trimming pared 2 bases from V and 7 bases from J, leaving 11 bases between. The CDR3 has 13 amino acids.

The genes are TRBV20-1 and TRBJ2-7; 7 nucleotides align to TRBD2. The V gene end was trimmed by 3 bases and the J gene end by 0 bases; junction bases not matched to a gene: 5. This CDR3 has 14 residues. Germline V lookup: CDR1 DFQATT, CDR2 SNEGSKA (reference sequence). CDR3 region: CSASRLAVSYEQYF. CDR3 DNA sequence: TGCAGTGCTAGTCGCCTAGCGGTCTCCTACGAGCAGTACTTC.

This sequence joins TRBV27 and TRBJ1-3, with D possibly TRBD1 on 5 matching bases. Trimming stripped 4 bases from V and 2 bases from J, with 12 bases between. This CDR3 region has 15 residues. Germline loops: CDR1 MNHEY, CDR2 SMNVEV (reference sequence). CDR3 residues: CASSSFRAPGNTIYF. The CDR3 coding sequence is TGTGCCAGCAGTTCCTTCAGGGCCCCTGGAAACACCATATATTTT.

This rearrangement joins TRBV27 to TRBJ2-2, with D unclear. Germline CDR1 is MNHEY and CDR2 is SMNVEV (reference sequence). V was clipped by 3 bases and J by 4 bases, with 6 bases between them. The CDR3 spans 13 residues. The CDR3 loop reads CASSFSSTGELFF. For the CDR3, the DNA is TGTGCCAGCAGTTTTTCCTCCACCGGGGAGCTGTTTTTT.

This clonotype has just one count. This chain links TRBV30 with TRBJ2-1; D ambiguous. Trimming took 3 bases from V and 9 from J, leaving 12 bases between them. The CDR3 loop spans 12 amino acids. Germline V gene lookup returns CDR1 GTSNPN and CDR2 SVGIG (reference sequence). The CDR3 protein is CAWSPPAVEQFF. DNA of the CDR3: TGTGCCTGGAGCCCCCCCGCCGTTGAGCAGTTCTTC.

The chain employs TRBV9 and TRBJ2-5, with 8 bases that match TRBD2. CDR1 and CDR2 from the germline V gene are SGDLS and YYNGEE. The CDR3 loop spans 15 amino acids. Trimming removed 4 bases from V and 4 bases from J; junction bases left unmatched: 9. The chain's CDR3 is CASSPGTRDLETQYF. The CDR3 DNA reads as TGTGCCAGCAGCCCCGGGACTAGAGATTTAGAGACCCAGTACTTC.

This sequence joins TRBV5-1 and TRBJ2-3; tentatively, D is TRBD2 (6 bases). V dropped 4 bases and J dropped 2 bases, with 17 bases sitting between them. The CDR3 runs 16 residues. Germline CDR1 SGHRS, CDR2 YFSETQ. CDR3 residues: CASSPAGLALTDTQYF. CDR3 sequence (DNA): TGCGCCAGCAGCCCGGCGGGACTCGCCCTCACAGATACGCAGTATTTT. The full variable domain, with the rest looked up from reference TRBV5-1 and TRBJ2-3, is KAGVTQTPRYLIKTRGQQVTLSCSPISGHRSVSWYQQTPGQGLQFLFEYFSETQRNKGNFPGRFSGRQFSNSRSEMNVSTLELGDSALYLCASSPAGLALTDTQYFGPGTRLTVL.

This chain links TRBV4-1 with TRBJ2-7; 7 positions agree with TRBD1. V lost 5 bases, J lost 5 bases, and 6 bases stayed unmatched. CDR3 size: 13 residues. Per the germline V gene, CDR1 is MGHRA and CDR2 is YSYEKL. CDR3 region: CASSDRVFDEQYF. The CDR3 DNA follows: TGCGCCAGCAGCGACAGGGTGTTCGACGAGCAGTACTTC.

The V gene is TRBV2, the J gene TRBJ1-2; unclear D gene. V was pared by 0 bases and J by 2 bases, with 10 bases between. CDR3 length: 15 amino acids. Germline lookup yields CDR1 SNHLY and CDR2 FYNNEI. CDR3 sequence: CASSEAASINYGYTF. DNA of the CDR3: TGTGCCAGCAGTGAAGCCGCCAGCATAAACTATGGCTACACCTTC.

The V and J genes are TRBV4-1 and TRBJ2-1, with D possibly matching TRBD2 (7 bases). With 8 bases removed from V and 6 bases from J, the gap between germline ends came to 14 bases. The CDR3 is made up of 13 amino acids. From germline, CDR1 is MGHRA and CDR2 YSYEKL. The CDR3 spells CASSRGGFNEQFF. The CDR3 DNA is TGCGCCAGCTCCAGGGGAGGGTTCAATGAGCAGTTCTTC.